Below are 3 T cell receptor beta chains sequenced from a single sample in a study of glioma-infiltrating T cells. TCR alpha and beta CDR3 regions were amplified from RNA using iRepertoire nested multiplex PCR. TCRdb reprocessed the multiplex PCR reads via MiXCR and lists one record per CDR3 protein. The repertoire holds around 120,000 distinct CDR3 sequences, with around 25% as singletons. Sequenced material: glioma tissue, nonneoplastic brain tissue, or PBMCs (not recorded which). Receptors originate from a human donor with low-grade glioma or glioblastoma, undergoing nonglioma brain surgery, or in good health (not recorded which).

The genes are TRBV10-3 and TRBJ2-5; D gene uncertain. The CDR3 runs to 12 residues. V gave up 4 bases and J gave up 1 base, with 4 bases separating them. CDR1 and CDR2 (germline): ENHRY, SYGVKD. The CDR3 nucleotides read TGTGCCATCAGTGCCAGCCAAGAGACCCAGTACTTC. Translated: CAISASQETQYF.

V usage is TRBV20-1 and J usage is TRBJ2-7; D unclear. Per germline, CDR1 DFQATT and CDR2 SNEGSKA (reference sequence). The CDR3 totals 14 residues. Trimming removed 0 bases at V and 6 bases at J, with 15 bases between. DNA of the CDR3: TGCAGTGCTAGAGACCCCAAAGGCCCAACCGAGCAGTACGTC. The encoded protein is CSARDPKGPTEQYV.

The CDR3 bases are TGTGCCAGCAGCCCCACGGGTCTTTTCGGTGAGCAGTTCTTC. Residues: CASSPTGLFGEQFF. The rearrangement links TRBV13 to TRBJ2-1; unclear D gene. The CDR3 is made up of 14 amino acids. Germline CDR1 PRHDT, CDR2 FYEKMQ (reference sequence). With 5 bases removed from V and 9 bases from J, the gap between germline ends came to 17 bases. Using reference TRBV13 and TRBJ2-1 for the parts outside the CDR3, the full variable domain is AAGVIQSPRHLIKEKRETATLKCYPIPRHDTVYWYQQGPGQDPQFLISFYEKMQSDKGSIPDRFSAQQFSDYHSELNMSSLELGDSALYFCASSPTGLFGEQFFGPGTRLTVL.